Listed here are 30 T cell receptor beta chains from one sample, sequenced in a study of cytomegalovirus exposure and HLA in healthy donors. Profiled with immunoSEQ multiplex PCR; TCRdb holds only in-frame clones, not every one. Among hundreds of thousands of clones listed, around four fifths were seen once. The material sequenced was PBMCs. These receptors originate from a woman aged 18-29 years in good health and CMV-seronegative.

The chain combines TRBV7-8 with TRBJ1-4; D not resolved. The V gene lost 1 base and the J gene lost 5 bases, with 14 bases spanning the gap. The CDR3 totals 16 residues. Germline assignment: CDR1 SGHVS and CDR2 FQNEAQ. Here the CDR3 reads CASSLVMGYGNEKLFF. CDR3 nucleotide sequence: TGTGCCAGCAGCTTAGTGATGGGGTACGGAAATGAAAAACTGTTTTTT.

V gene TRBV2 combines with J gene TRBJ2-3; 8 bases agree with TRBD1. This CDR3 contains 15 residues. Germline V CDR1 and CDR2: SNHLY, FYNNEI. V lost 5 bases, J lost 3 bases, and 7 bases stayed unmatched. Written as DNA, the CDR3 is TGTGCCAGCAGTAACGACAGGGGTGAAACAGATACGCAGTATTTT. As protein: CASSNDRGETDTQYF.

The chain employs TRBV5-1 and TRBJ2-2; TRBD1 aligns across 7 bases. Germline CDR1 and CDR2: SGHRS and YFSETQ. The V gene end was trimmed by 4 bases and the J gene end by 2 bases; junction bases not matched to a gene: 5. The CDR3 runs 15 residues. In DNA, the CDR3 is TGCGCCAGCAGCATCCGGGACAGTAACACCGGGGAGCTGTTTTTT. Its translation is CASSIRDSNTGELFF.

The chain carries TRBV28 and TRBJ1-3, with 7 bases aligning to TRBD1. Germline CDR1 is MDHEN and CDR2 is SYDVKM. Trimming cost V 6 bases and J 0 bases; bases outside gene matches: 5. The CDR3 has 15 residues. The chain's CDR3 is CASRGTALSGNTIYF. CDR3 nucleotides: TGTGCCAGCAGAGGGACAGCACTCTCTGGAAACACCATATATTTT.

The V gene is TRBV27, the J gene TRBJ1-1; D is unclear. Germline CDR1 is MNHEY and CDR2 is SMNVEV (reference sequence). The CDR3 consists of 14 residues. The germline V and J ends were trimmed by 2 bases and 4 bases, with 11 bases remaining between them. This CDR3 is CASSLVSRSTEAFF. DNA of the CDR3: TGTGCCAGCAGTTTAGTCAGCAGGAGCACTGAAGCTTTCTTT.

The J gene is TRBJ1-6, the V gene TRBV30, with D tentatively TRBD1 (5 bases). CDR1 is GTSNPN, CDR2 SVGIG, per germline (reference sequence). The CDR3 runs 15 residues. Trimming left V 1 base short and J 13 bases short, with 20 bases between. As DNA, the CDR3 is TGTGCCTGGAGTGGGGGGGTCCTGATAGGAGGTCCCCTCCACTTT. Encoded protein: CAWSGGVLIGGPLHF.

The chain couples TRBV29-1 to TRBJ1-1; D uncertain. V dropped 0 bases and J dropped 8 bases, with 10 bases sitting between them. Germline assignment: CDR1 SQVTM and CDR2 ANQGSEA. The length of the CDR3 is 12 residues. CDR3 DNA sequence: TGCAGCGTTGAAGACGCGGGGATCGAAGCTTTCTTT. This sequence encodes CSVEDAGIEAFF.

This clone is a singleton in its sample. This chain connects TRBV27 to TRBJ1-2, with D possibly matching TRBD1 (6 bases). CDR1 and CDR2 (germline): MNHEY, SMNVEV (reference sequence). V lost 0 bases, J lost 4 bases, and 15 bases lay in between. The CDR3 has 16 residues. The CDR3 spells CASSLSRAQGGYGYTF. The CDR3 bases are TGTGCCAGCAGTTTATCGAGGGCACAGGGAGGCTATGGCTACACCTTC.

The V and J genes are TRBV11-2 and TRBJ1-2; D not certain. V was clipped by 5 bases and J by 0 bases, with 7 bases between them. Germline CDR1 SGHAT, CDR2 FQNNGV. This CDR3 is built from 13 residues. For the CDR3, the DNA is TGTGCCAGCAGCCCACATCCTAACTATGGCTACACCTTC. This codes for CASSPHPNYGYTF.

The CDR3 region has the DNA TGTGCCAGCAGCTTAGTCGAGCAGTACTTC. It yields the protein CASSLVEQYF. The chain recombines TRBV11-2 with TRBJ2-7; D is unresolved. The CDR3 contains 10 residues. Germline CDR1 and CDR2: SGHAT and FQNNGV. V lost 1 base, J lost 6 bases, and 1 base lay in between.

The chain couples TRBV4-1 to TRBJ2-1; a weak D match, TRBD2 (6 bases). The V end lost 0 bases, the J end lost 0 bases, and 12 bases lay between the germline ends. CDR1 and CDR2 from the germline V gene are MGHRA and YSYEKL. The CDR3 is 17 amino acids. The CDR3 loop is CASSQDEAGTSYNEQFF. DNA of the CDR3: TGCGCCAGCAGCCAAGATGAAGCGGGTACCTCCTACAATGAGCAGTTCTTC.

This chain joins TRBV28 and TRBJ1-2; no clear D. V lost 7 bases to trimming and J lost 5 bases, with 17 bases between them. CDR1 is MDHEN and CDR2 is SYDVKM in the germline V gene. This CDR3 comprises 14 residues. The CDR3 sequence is CASTQGGNRYGYTF. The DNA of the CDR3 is TGTGCCAGCACCCAAGGTGGAAATCGGTATGGCTACACCTTC.

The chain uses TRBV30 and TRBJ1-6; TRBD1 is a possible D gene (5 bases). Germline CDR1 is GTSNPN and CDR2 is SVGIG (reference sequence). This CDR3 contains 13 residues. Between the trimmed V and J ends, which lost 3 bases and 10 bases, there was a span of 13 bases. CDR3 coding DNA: TGTGCCTGGAGCATGGACCGGGGGTCACCCCTCCACTTT. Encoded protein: CAWSMDRGSPLHF.

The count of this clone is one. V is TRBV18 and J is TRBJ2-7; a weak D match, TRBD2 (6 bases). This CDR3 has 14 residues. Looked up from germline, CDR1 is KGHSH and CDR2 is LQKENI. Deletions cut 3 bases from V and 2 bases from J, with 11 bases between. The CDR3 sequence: CASSPRDAPYEQYF. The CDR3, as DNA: TGTGCCAGCTCACCGCGGGACGCTCCCTACGAGCAGTACTTC.

CDR3 sequence: CASSETWSTEAFF. For the CDR3, the DNA is TGTGCCAGCAGTGAGACGTGGAGCACTGAAGCTTTCTTT. V usage is TRBV6-1 and J usage is TRBJ1-1; D is unresolved. Germline V gene lookup returns CDR1 MNHNS and CDR2 SASEGT. V shed 3 bases and J shed 4 bases, with 9 bases lying between them. The CDR3 runs to 13 residues.

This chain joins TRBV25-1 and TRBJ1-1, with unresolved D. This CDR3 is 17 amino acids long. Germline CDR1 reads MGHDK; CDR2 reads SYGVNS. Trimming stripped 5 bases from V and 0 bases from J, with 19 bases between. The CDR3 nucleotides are TGTGCCAGCAGTCCGGGCGAACACACAGTGTTGAACACTGAAGCTTTCTTT. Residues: CASSPGEHTVLNTEAFF.

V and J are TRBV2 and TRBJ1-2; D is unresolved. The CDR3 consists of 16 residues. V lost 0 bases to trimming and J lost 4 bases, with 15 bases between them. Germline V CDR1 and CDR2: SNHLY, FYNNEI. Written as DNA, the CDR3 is TGTGCCAGCAGTGAAGCGAACCCCCGTGTCAGCTATGGCTACACCTTC. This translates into CASSEANPRVSYGYTF.

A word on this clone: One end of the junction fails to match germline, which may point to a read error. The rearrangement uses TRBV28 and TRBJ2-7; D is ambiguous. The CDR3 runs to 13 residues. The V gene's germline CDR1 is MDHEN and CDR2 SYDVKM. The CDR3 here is CASGLVNGYEQYF. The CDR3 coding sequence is TGTGCCAGCGGTTTGGTGAACGGCTACGAGCAGTACTTC.

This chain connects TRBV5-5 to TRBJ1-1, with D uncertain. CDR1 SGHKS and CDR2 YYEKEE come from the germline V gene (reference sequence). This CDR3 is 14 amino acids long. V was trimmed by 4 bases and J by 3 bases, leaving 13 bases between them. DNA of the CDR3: TGTGCCAGCAGCCCCCCGCCCCTTGACACTGAAGCTTTCTTT. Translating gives CASSPPPLDTEAFF.

The CDR3 bases are TGTGCCAGCAGGGAGGACGGCATGAACTATGGCTACACCTTC. Its translation is CASREDGMNYGYTF. This chain connects TRBV6-1 to TRBJ1-2, with D hard to call. Germline lookup yields CDR1 MNHNS and CDR2 SASEGT. The CDR3 has 14 residues. Trimming took off 6 bases at V and 2 bases at J, with 13 bases between the two ends.

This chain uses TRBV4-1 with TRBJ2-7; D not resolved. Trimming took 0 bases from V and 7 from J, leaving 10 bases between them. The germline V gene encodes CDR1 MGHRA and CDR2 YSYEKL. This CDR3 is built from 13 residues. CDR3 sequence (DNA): TGCGCCAGCAGCCAAGAAGCCGAAGGGGAGCAGTACTTC. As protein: CASSQEAEGEQYF.

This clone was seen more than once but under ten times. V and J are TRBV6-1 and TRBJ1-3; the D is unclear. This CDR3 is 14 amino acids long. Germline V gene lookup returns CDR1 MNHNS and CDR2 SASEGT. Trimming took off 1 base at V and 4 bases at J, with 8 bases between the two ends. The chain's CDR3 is CASSEESWGNTIYF. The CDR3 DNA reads TGTGCCAGCAGTGAAGAGAGCTGGGGAAACACCATATATTTT.

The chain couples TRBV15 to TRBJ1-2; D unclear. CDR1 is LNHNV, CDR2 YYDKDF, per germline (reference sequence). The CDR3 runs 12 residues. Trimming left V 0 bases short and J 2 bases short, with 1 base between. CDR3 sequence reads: CATSRDNYGYTF. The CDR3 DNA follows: TGTGCCACCAGCAGAGACAACTATGGCTACACCTTC.

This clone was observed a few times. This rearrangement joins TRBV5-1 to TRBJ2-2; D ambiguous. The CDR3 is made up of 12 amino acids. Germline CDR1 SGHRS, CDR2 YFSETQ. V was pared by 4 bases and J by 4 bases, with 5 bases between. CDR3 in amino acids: CASSGGTGELFF. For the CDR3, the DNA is TGCGCCAGCAGCGGCGGCACCGGGGAGCTGTTTTTT. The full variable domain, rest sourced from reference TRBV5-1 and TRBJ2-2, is KAGVTQTPRYLIKTRGQQVTLSCSPISGHRSVSWYQQTPGQGLQFLFEYFSETQRNKGNFPGRFSGRQFSNSRSEMNVSTLELGDSALYLCASSGGTGELFFGEGSRLTVL.

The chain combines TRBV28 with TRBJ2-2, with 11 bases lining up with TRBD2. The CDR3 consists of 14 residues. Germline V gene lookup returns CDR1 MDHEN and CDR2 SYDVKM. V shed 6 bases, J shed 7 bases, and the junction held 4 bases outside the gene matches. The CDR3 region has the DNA TGTGCCAGCAGACTAGCGGGAGAGGTCGGGGAGCTGTTTTTT. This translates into CASRLAGEVGELFF. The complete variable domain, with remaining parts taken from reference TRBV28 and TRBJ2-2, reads DVKVTQSSRYLVKRTGEKVFLECVQDMDHENMFWYRQDPGLGLRLIYFSYDVKMKEKGDIPEGYSVSREKKERFSLILESASTNQTSMYLCASRLAGEVGELFFGEGSRLTVL.

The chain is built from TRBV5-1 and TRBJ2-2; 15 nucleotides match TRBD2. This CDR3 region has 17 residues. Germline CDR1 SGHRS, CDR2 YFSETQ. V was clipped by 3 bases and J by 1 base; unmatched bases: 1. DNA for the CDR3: TGCGCCAGCAGCTGGGGACTAGCGGGAGGGAACACCGGGGAGCTGTTTTTT. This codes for CASSWGLAGGNTGELFF.

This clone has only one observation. CDR3 in DNA: TGTGCCAGCAGTACAGGGTCTTCTGGGGCCAACGTCCTGACTTTC. Translating it yields CASSTGSSGANVLTF. The V and J genes are TRBV6-1 and TRBJ2-6; D possibly corresponds to TRBD1 (6 bases). Germline V gene sequence: CDR1 MNHNS, CDR2 SASEGT. The CDR3 length is 15 residues. Trimming left V 5 bases short and J 1 base short, with 9 bases between.

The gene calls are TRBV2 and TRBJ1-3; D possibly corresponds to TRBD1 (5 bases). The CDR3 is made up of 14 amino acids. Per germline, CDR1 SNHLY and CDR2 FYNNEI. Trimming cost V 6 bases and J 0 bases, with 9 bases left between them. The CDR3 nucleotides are TGTGCCAGCAGAGCAGGGCACTCTGGAAACACCATATATTTT. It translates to CASRAGHSGNTIYF.

This CDR3 reads CASSPRDRAKNIQYF. For the CDR3, the DNA is TGTGCCAGCAGCCCCAGGGATCGAGCCAAAAACATTCAGTACTTC. V is TRBV6-6 and J is TRBJ2-4; tentative D call: TRBD1 (5 bases). The germline V and J ends were trimmed by 6 bases and 0 bases, with 12 bases remaining between them. Per germline, CDR1 MNHNY and CDR2 SVGAGI (reference sequence). The CDR3 contains 15 residues.

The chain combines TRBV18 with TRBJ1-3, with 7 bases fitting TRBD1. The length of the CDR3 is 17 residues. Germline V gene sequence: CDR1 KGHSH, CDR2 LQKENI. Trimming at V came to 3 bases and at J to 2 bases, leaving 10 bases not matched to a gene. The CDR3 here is CASSPATGSPPGNTIYF. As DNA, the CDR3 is TGTGCCAGCTCACCCGCGACAGGGAGTCCTCCTGGAAACACCATATATTTT. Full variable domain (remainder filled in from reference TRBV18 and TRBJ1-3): NAGVMQNPRHLVRRRGQEARLRCSPMKGHSHVYWYRQLPEEGLKFMVYLQKENIIDESGMPKERFSAEFPKEGPSILRIQQVVRGDSAAYFCASSPATGSPPGNTIYFGEGSWLTVV.